Listed here is a single T cell receptor beta chain. Its specific antigen is unknown. Nothing much larger sits one base from this clone, and base qualities are not available. Library construction relied on the immunoSEQ multiplex PCR assay. To provide template for TCR sequencing, every sample had RNA extracted and reverse transcribed into cDNA. First-strand cDNA was synthesized using SuperScript III with a 2:1 mix of oligo-dT and random hexamers. A synthetic immune receptor repertoire was used to measure amplification bias, and any remaining bias was corrected computationally. The paper's processing steps were these. Raw reads were preprocessed to remove errors, and CDR3 was defined according to IMGT conventions as the region from the conserved cysteine to phenylalanine. Clonality was computed by normalizing Shannon entropy by log2 of the number of productive unique TCRs and subtracting the result from 1. Whether scalp clones were CD4 or CD8 was inferred by matching scalp TCRbeta sequences against CD4 and CD8 repertoires sorted from blood. What TCRdb holds here is the immuneACCESS table cut down to in-frame rearrangements. Part of the clones is not present; checked against another copy, under half of the missing clones reflect an unresolved V gene, and the others are unexplained. V, J and clone size are taken as reported in that table, and D and trimming were inferred from the DNA itself. This sample holds some 150,000 clones; about 50% were observed only once. The ten largest clones add up to approximately 20% of the sample.

This record belongs to a study of CD8+ T cells in alopecia areata listed by TCRdb under 2018. In terms of the full investigation: Treated patients were enrolled in an open-label pilot trial of oral tofacitinib, 5 to 10 mg twice daily, for moderate-to-severe alopecia areata. Tofacitinib was administered for 6 to 18 months, and 6 months of follow-up off drug were then conducted to assess delayed response and recurrence. In both human patients and the C3H/HeJ mouse model, the study applied high-throughput TCRbeta sequencing to look at T cell clonal expansion in alopecia areata. Human TCRbeta sequencing covered scalp tissue and sorted CD4+ and CD8+ peripheral blood T cells from patchy and totalis/universalis alopecia areata patients and healthy controls. Biopsies were taken from tofacitinib-treated patients at baseline and at 4 and 24 weeks of treatment, and a later scalp biopsy was taken in several of the tofacitinib-treated patients. Clonality in the scalp was compared among normal scalp (n=4), patchy alopecia areata scalp (n=8), and alopecia totalis/universalis scalp (n=8). RNA was obtained with the PAXgene miRNA kit for fixed scalp, the miRNeasy kit for PBMCs, and the RNeasy kit for mouse skin. Amplification of TCRbeta CDR3 regions was done by immunoSEQ multiplex PCR using 35 Vbeta forward primers and 13 Jbeta reverse primers.

The intended sense of this specimen's time point label: baseline before oral tofacitinib. From alopecia areata patients, peripheral blood was collected along with lesional scalp punch biopsies. PBMCs were isolated by density centrifugation and stained for CD3, CD4 and CD8, and CD4+ and CD8+ T cells were sorted on a FACSAria. What the work shows at the level of the full study, not this receptor alone: Scalp TCR repertoire analysis is complicated because resident alphabeta T cells in normal human skin are also sequenced, whereas mouse skin is dominated by gammadelta T cells. Compared with normal scalp, lesional scalp had higher clonality and more expanded CD8+ clones, particularly in alopecia totalis/universalis, a pattern that suggests antigenic drive. Shared TCR sequences between patients were less evident than in mice, which may be partly attributable to HLA diversity in the patient population.

The specimen was CD8+ T cells sorted from blood, collected at week 0. This receptor was obtained from a human donor with alopecia areata.

The DNA reads TGTGCCAGCAGTTTATCCCCCGGAGCTGATACGCAGTATTTT. It translates to CASSLSPGADTQYF. The sequence is built from TRBV27 and TRBJ2-3; the D gene cannot be resolved reliably. The germline V gene (reference sequence) provides CDR1 MNHEY and CDR2 SMNVEV. Trimming costs V 0 bases and J 6 bases, and their ends lie 10 bases apart. Spanning cysteine to phenylalanine, the CDR3 consists of 14 amino acids. Solely the CDR3 DNA is kept, with 42 bases framed from the first base.